Presented here are 29 T cell receptor beta chains from one specimen sequenced in a study of CD8+ T cells in alopecia areata. In alopecia areata patients, both lesional scalp punch biopsies and peripheral blood were collected. It was cDNA, reverse transcribed from extracted RNA, that served as the sequencing template. Produced via immunoSEQ multiplex PCR; TCRdb's table is partial and in-frame only. The sample has about 20,000 clones; around three fifths are singletons. This sample comprised skin, obtained at week 0. The receptors originated from a human donor with alopecia areata.

This chain uses TRBV6-5 with TRBJ1-2, with a weak D call TRBD1 (5 bases). Trimming removed 7 bases at V and 5 bases at J, with 17 bases between. The CDR3 contains 14 residues. Germline V gene lookup returns CDR1 MNHEY and CDR2 SVGAGI. CDR3 DNA: TGTGCCAGCACCCCCGGGGCAGAAACTTATGGCTACACCTTC. Its protein product is CASTPGAETYGYTF.

This chain links TRBV5-1 with TRBJ2-3, with D uncertain. The CDR3 runs 12 residues. Germline values: CDR1 SGHRS, CDR2 YFSETQ. The V end lost 1 base, the J end lost 6 bases, and 6 bases lay between the germline ends. CDR3 nucleotides: TGCGCCAGCAGCTTGACGGCGGATACGCAGTATTTT. Amino acids: CASSLTADTQYF. Supplemented by reference TRBV5-1 and TRBJ2-3, the full variable domain reads KAGVTQTPRYLIKTRGQQVTLSCSPISGHRSVSWYQQTPGQGLQFLFEYFSETQRNKGNFPGRFSGRQFSNSRSEMNVSTLELGDSALYLCASSLTADTQYFGPGTRLTVL.

This chain links TRBV2 with TRBJ1-5; maybe TRBD1 (5 bases). The V and J ends lost 6 bases and 7 bases respectively, with 16 bases between them. The CDR3 covers 14 residues. Germline CDR1 and CDR2: SNHLY and FYNNEI. For the CDR3, the DNA is TGTGCCAGCAGGGCGGGGCCCTGGGGCCAGCCCCAGCATTTT. It is translated as CASRAGPWGQPQHF.

This clone has just a few counts. The chain couples TRBV7-9 to TRBJ2-7; 7 bases map to TRBD1. The junction had 4 bases not matched to a gene; V was cut back by 5 bases and J by 0 bases. Germline lookup yields CDR1 SEHNR and CDR2 FQNEAQ (reference sequence). CDR3 length: 14 amino acids. The CDR3 DNA reads as TGTGCCAGCAGCCCTCGACAGGGCTCCTACGAGCAGTACTTC. Translating it yields CASSPRQGSYEQYF. Using reference TRBV7-9 and TRBJ2-7 for the parts outside the CDR3, the full variable domain is DTGVSQNPRHKITKRGQNVTFRCDPISEHNRLYWYRQTLGQGPEFLTYFQNEAQLEKSRLLSDRFSAERPKGSFSTLEIQRTEQGDSAMYLCASSPRQGSYEQYFGPGTRLTVT.

This clone was seen only a few times. The chain couples TRBV5-1 to TRBJ1-2; tentative D call: TRBD1 (6 bases). CDR3 length: 14 amino acids. V was cut by 3 bases and J by 4 bases, with 13 bases left in between. Germline V CDR1 and CDR2: SGHRS, YFSETQ. The CDR3 here is CASSYSGAGYGYTF. The DNA of the CDR3 is TGCGCCAGCAGCTACTCGGGGGCCGGCTATGGCTACACCTTC.

This chain connects TRBV7-9 to TRBJ1-1; D is possibly TRBD1 (5 bases). Between the trimmed V and J ends, which lost 5 bases and 5 bases, there was a span of 24 bases. Per the germline V gene, CDR1 is SEHNR and CDR2 is FQNEAQ (reference sequence). This CDR3 region has 17 residues. In DNA, the CDR3 is TGTGCCAGCAGCCCACCCAGGAGCGCGCAGAAGGGGACTGAAGCTTTCTTT. Translated, it gives CASSPPRSAQKGTEAFF. The variable domain in full, with the rest retrieved from reference TRBV7-9 and TRBJ1-1, is DTGVSQNPRHKITKRGQNVTFRCDPISEHNRLYWYRQTLGQGPEFLTYFQNEAQLEKSRLLSDRFSAERPKGSFSTLEIQRTEQGDSAMYLCASSPPRSAQKGTEAFFGQGTRLTVV.

This clone is a singleton in its sample. The chain couples TRBV5-1 to TRBJ1-1; D possibly corresponds to TRBD1 (5 bases). Trimming removed 0 bases from V and 2 bases from J, with 8 bases in between. Germline V lookup: CDR1 SGHRS, CDR2 YFSETQ. The CDR3 consists of 14 residues. The CDR3 sequence is CASSLEGFNTEAFF. The CDR3 nucleotides are TGCGCCAGCAGCTTGGAGGGGTTTAACACTGAAGCTTTCTTT.

This chain uses TRBV5-6 with TRBJ1-1; D call uncertain. Trimming removed 2 bases at V and 6 bases at J, with 17 bases between. CDR1 and CDR2 (germline): SGHDT, YYEEEE. This CDR3 has 15 residues. The CDR3 sequence is CASSLALGSGAEAFF. The CDR3 DNA follows: TGTGCCAGCAGCTTAGCTTTAGGGTCGGGCGCTGAAGCTTTCTTT. Full variable domain (outside the CDR3, taken from reference TRBV5-6 and TRBJ1-1): DAGVTQSPTHLIKTRGQQVTLRCSPKSGHDTVSWYQQALGQGPQFIFQYYEEEERQRGNFPDRFSGHQFPNYSSELNVNALLLGDSALYLCASSLALGSGAEAFFGQGTRLTVV.

This clone was seen a few times. The rearrangement uses TRBV6-1 and TRBJ2-5, with a tentative D call TRBD1 (5 bases). V was trimmed by 7 bases and J by 4 bases, leaving 13 bases between them. The CDR3 spans 13 residues. Germline loops: CDR1 MNHNS, CDR2 SASEGT. CDR3 DNA sequence: TGTGCCAGCAAACACAGGACGCTAGAGACCCAGTACTTC. Its protein product is CASKHRTLETQYF.

The chain links TRBV29-1 to TRBJ2-7; 8 nucleotides line up with TRBD1. Germline trimming cut 0 bases from V and 4 bases from J; bases unmatched to any gene: 2. Germline V gene sequence: CDR1 SQVTM, CDR2 ANQGSEA. This CDR3 region has 13 residues. The CDR3 loop reads CSVEEQGAYEQYF. In DNA, the CDR3 is TGCAGCGTTGAAGAGCAGGGGGCATACGAGCAGTACTTC.

Remarks on this clone: The same CDR3 arises from other DNA sequences in this sample as well. This sequence joins TRBV5-1 and TRBJ1-1; D might be TRBD1 (5 bases). This CDR3 spans 14 amino acids. V was pared by 0 bases and J by 4 bases, with 10 bases between. In germline, CDR1 is SGHRS, CDR2 YFSETQ. The CDR3 here is CASSLEAGSTEAFF. The DNA of the CDR3 is TGCGCCAGCAGCTTGGAAGCAGGGAGCACTGAAGCTTTCTTT.

The chain joins TRBV2 to TRBJ2-6, with D possibly TRBD1 on 6 matching bases. V was shortened by 1 base and J by 10 bases, with 11 bases between the two germline ends. This CDR3 is 14 amino acids long. From germline, CDR1 is SNHLY and CDR2 FYNNEI. The CDR3 bases are TGTGCCAGCAGTGAAGGGCAGGGGCGAAACGTCCTGACTTTC. Its protein product is CASSEGQGRNVLTF.

The rearrangement joins TRBV30 to TRBJ1-2; D unclear. Trimming pared 1 base from V and 8 bases from J, leaving 8 bases between. The CDR3 totals 11 residues. Germline CDR1 and CDR2: GTSNPN and SVGIG (reference sequence). Written as DNA, the CDR3 is TGTGCCTGGAGTGGAAGCTGGGGCTACACCTTC. Translation gives CAWSGSWGYTF. Full variable domain (outside the CDR3, taken from reference TRBV30 and TRBJ1-2): SQTIHQWPATLVQPVGSPLSLECTVEGTSNPNLYWYRQAAGRGLQLLFYSVGIGQISSEVPQNLSASRPQDRQFILSSKKLLLSDSGFYLCAWSGSWGYTFGSGTRLTVV.

The chain combines TRBV6-6 with TRBJ1-2; tentative D call: TRBD1 (5 bases). The CDR3 extends over 13 amino acids. The V and J ends lost 4 bases and 4 bases respectively, with 10 bases between them. The germline V gene encodes CDR1 MNHNY and CDR2 SVGAGI (reference sequence). The CDR3 sequence: CASSSGPRYGYTF. CDR3 DNA: TGTGCCAGCAGTTCAGGGCCCCGCTATGGCTACACCTTC.

The V and J genes are TRBV18 and TRBJ1-1; D possibly corresponds to TRBD1 (5 bases). CDR3 length equals 11 residues. Per germline, CDR1 KGHSH and CDR2 LQKENI. Trimming shortened V by 6 bases and J by 6 bases, and 8 bases separated the two germline ends. This chain's CDR3 is CASSGVSEAFF. CDR3 nucleotide sequence: TGTGCCAGCTCGGGGGTCTCTGAAGCTTTCTTT.

The rearrangement joins TRBV2 to TRBJ2-3, with 12 nucleotides matching TRBD2. The length of the CDR3 is 17 residues. Trimming removed 2 bases from V and 5 bases from J; junction bases left unmatched: 8. The germline V gene encodes CDR1 SNHLY and CDR2 FYNNEI. CDR3 sequence reads: CASSELLAGGPKDTQYF. CDR3 DNA: TGTGCCAGCAGTGAACTTCTAGCGGGGGGGCCCAAAGATACGCAGTATTTT.

This clone showed up just a few times. The V and J genes are TRBV5-1 and TRBJ2-2; tentatively, D is TRBD1 or TRBD2 (6 bases each). Germline lookup yields CDR1 SGHRS and CDR2 YFSETQ. CDR3 length: 14 amino acids. The V end lost 1 base, the J end lost 4 bases, and 8 bases lay between the germline ends. CDR3 DNA sequence: TGCGCCAGCAGCTTGACGGGGGCCACCGGGGAGCTGTTTTTT. This codes for CASSLTGATGELFF.

The chain combines TRBV7-9 with TRBJ1-6; D not certain. The CDR3 is made up of 17 amino acids. CDR1 and CDR2 from the germline V gene are SEHNR and FQNEAQ (reference sequence). Between the trimmed V and J ends, which lost 6 bases and 0 bases, there was a span of 15 bases. The CDR3: CASSTRQTSSYNSPLHF. The CDR3 DNA reads TGTGCCAGCAGTACGAGGCAGACGAGCTCCTATAATTCACCCCTCCACTTT.

CDR3: CASSYSYHRGLNEQFF. The CDR3, as DNA: TGTGCCAGCAGTTACTCGTATCATCGGGGGCTCAATGAGCAGTTCTTC. The chain combines TRBV6-5 with TRBJ2-1; D tentatively fits TRBD1 or TRBD2 (6 bases each). Deletions cut 0 bases from V and 6 bases from J, with 15 bases between. The germline gives CDR1 MNHEY, CDR2 SVGAGI. The CDR3 contains 16 residues.

This chain connects TRBV6-1 to TRBJ1-5; D ambiguous. Trimming took 1 base from V and 7 from J, leaving 8 bases between them. CDR1 is MNHNS and CDR2 is SASEGT in the germline V gene. The CDR3 runs 13 residues. The DNA of the CDR3 is TGTGCCAGCAGTGAAGAGGGATTCCAGCCCCAGCATTTT. This translates into CASSEEGFQPQHF.

This clone was counted once. This chain joins TRBV28 and TRBJ1-1; 9 nucleotides line up with TRBD1. Germline V gives CDR1 MDHEN, CDR2 SYDVKM. V was pared by 6 bases and J by 4 bases, with 9 bases of the junction left unmatched. The CDR3 length is 15 residues. The CDR3 DNA sequence: TGTGCCAGCAGCACCACCGGGACAGGGCGCACTGAAGCTTTCTTT. This gives the protein CASSTTGTGRTEAFF.

The chain employs TRBV29-1 and TRBJ2-2; no firm D call. CDR3 size: 12 residues. Trimming left V 5 bases short and J 6 bases short, with 10 bases between. Germline loops: CDR1 SQVTM, CDR2 ANQGSEA. The CDR3 DNA follows: TGCAGCGTTTCGTTGGGTCCCGGGGAGCTGTTTTTT. Its translation: CSVSLGPGELFF.

The V gene is TRBV5-4, the J gene TRBJ1-2; weak D call: TRBD1 (6 bases). CDR3 size: 14 residues. Looked up from germline, CDR1 is SGHNT and CDR2 is YYREEE (reference sequence). The V and J ends lost 6 bases and 0 bases respectively, with 12 bases between them. The CDR3 region is CASTAGTTNYGYTF. The CDR3 DNA sequence: TGTGCCAGCACCGCCGGGACAACTAACTATGGCTACACCTTC.

The chain's CDR3 is CSVGGVEGHRGNTIYF. The CDR3, as DNA: TGCAGCGTTGGGGGAGTTGAGGGGCATCGAGGAAACACCATATATTTT. The chain employs TRBV29-1 and TRBJ1-3; weak D call: TRBD1 (5 bases). Per the germline V gene, CDR1 is SQVTM and CDR2 is ANQGSEA. V was pared by 4 bases and J by 4 bases, with 20 bases between. The CDR3 has 16 amino acids.

The chain is built from TRBV11-3 and TRBJ2-2; D is possibly TRBD1 (6 bases). This CDR3 is 13 amino acids long. V was clipped by 5 bases and J by 7 bases, with 11 bases between them. Germline V gene data show CDR1 as SGHNT and CDR2 as YENEEA. The CDR3 bases are TGTGCCAGCAGCCGAGGGACAAGCGGGGAGCTGTTTTTT. Translating gives CASSRGTSGELFF.

This clone was observed a handful of times. The chain recombines TRBV18 with TRBJ2-7; a weak D match, TRBD1 (8 bases). CDR1 is KGHSH and CDR2 is LQKENI in the germline V gene. Deletions cut 5 bases from V and 2 bases from J, with 16 bases between. This CDR3 is built from 15 residues. The CDR3 here is CASSTRQGTTYEQYF. The DNA for the CDR3 is TGTGCCAGCTCAACACGACAGGGGACTACCTACGAGCAGTACTTC.

The chain links TRBV18 to TRBJ2-1, with 9 bases fitting TRBD2. The CDR3 has 14 residues. CDR1 and CDR2 (germline): KGHSH, LQKENI. The V and J ends lost 5 bases and 7 bases, in that order; junction bases with no gene match: 6. This CDR3 is CASSSGTSRNEQFF. DNA of the CDR3: TGTGCCAGCTCATCCGGGACTAGCAGGAATGAGCAGTTCTTC.

The chain has TRBV7-8 and TRBJ2-1, with D possibly TRBD2 on 5 matching bases. Trimming removed 6 bases from V and 12 bases from J, with 21 bases in between. The CDR3 runs 14 residues. Germline lookup yields CDR1 SGHVS and CDR2 FQNEAQ. CDR3 protein: CASRTGLAQRRQFF. The CDR3, as DNA: TGTGCCAGCAGAACTGGCTTGGCGCAGCGGCGGCAGTTCTTC. Filled out from reference TRBV7-8 and TRBJ2-1, the complete variable domain reads GAGVSQSPRYKVAKRGQDVALRCDPISGHVSLFWYQQALGQGPEFLTYFQNEAQLDKSGLPSDRFFAERPEGSVSTLKIQRTQQEDSAVYLCASRTGLAQRRQFFGPGTRLTVL.

This rearrangement joins TRBV4-2 to TRBJ2-5, with D maybe TRBD1 (6 bases). Per the germline V gene, CDR1 is LGHNA and CDR2 is YNFKEQ. The CDR3 covers 16 residues. Between the trimmed V and J ends, which lost 1 base and 0 bases, there was a span of 12 bases. The DNA of the CDR3 is TGTGCCAGCAGCCAAGTAGGGGGTTTGTACCAAGAGACCCAGTACTTC. This gives the protein CASSQVGGLYQETQYF.